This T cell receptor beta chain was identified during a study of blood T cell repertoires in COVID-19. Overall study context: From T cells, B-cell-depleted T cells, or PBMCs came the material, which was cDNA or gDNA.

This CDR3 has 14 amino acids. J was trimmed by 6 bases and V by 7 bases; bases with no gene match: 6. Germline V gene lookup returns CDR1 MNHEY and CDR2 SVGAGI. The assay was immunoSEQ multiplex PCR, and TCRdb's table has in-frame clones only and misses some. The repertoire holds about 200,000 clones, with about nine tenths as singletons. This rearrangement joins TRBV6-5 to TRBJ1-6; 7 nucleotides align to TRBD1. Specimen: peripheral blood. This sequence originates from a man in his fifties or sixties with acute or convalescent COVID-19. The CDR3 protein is CASKGGTANSPLHF. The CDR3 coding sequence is TGTGCCAGCAAGGGCGGGACAGCTAATTCACCCCTCCACTTT.